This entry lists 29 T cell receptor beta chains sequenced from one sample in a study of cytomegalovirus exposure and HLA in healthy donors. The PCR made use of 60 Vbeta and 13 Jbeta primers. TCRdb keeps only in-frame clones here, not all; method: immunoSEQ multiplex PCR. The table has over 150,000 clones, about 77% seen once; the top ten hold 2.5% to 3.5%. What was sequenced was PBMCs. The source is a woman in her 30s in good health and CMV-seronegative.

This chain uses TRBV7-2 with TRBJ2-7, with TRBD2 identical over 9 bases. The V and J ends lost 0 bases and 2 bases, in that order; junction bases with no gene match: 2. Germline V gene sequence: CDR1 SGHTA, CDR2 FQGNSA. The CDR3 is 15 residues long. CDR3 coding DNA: TGTGCCAGCAGCTTAGCCGGGACTAGCACCTACGAGCAGTACTTC. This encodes CASSLAGTSTYEQYF.

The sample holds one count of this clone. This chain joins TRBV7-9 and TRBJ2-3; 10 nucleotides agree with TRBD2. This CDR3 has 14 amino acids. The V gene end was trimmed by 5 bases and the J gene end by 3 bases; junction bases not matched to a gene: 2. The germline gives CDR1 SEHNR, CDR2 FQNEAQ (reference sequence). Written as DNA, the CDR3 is TGTGCCAGCAGCGGACTAGCGGAAACAGATACGCAGTATTTT. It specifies CASSGLAETDTQYF.

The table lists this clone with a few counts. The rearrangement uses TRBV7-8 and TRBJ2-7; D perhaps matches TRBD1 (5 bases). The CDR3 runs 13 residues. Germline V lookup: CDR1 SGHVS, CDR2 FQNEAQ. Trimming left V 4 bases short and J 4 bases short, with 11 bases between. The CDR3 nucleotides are TGTGCCAGCAGCTCCTCGACAGAGTACGAGCAGTACTTC. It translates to CASSSSTEYEQYF.

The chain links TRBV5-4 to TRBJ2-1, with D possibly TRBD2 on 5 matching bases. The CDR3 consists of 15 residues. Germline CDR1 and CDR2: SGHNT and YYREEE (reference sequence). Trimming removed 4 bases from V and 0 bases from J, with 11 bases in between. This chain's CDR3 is CASSKGVDSYNEQFF. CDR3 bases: TGTGCCAGCAGCAAGGGAGTCGACTCCTACAATGAGCAGTTCTTC.

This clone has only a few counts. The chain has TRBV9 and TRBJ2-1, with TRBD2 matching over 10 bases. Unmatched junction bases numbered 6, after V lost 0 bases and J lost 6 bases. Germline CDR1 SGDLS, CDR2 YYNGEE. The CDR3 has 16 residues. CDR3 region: CASSVGSGGTGNEQFF. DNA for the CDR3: TGTGCCAGCAGCGTAGGTAGCGGGGGGACAGGCAATGAGCAGTTCTTC.

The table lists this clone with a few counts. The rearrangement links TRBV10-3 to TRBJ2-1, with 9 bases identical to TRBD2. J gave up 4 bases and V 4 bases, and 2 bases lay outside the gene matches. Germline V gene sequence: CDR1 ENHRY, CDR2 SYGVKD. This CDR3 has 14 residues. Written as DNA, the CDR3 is TGTGCCATCAGTGGGCGGGAGGGATACAATGAGCAGTTCTTC. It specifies CAISGREGYNEQFF.

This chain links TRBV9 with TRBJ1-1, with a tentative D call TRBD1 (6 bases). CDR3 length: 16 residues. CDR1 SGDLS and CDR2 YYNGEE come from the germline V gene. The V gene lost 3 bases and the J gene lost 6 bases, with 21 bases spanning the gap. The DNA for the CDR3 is TGTGCCAGCAGCGGCCTACAACAGGGCGGCTCTCCTGAAGCTTTCTTT. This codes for CASSGLQQGGSPEAFF.

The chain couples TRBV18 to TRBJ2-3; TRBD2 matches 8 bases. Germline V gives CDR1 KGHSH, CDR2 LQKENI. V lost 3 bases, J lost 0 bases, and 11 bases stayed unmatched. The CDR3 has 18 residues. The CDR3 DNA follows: TGTGCCAGCTCACCTCAAGCGGGAGCCCTTTTGAGCACAGATACGCAGTATTTT. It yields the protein CASSPQAGALLSTDTQYF.

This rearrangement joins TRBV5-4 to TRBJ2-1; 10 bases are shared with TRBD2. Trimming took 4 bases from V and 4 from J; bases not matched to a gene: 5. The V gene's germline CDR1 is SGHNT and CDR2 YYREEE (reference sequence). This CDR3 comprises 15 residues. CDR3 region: CASSPGTSEYNEQFF. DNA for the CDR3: TGTGCCAGCAGCCCCGGGACTAGCGAATACAATGAGCAGTTCTTC.

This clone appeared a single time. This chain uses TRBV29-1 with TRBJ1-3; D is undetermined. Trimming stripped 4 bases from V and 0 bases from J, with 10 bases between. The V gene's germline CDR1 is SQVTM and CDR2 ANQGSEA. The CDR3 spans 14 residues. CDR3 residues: CSVVETRSGNTIYF. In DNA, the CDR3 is TGCAGCGTTGTAGAGACTCGCTCTGGAAACACCATATATTTT.

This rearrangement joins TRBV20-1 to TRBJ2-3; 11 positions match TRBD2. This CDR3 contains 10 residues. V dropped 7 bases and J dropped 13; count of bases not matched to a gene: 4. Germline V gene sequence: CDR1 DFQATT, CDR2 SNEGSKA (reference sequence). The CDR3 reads CSVLSGGEYF. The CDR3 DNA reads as TGCAGTGTTCTTAGCGGGGGGGAGTATTTT.

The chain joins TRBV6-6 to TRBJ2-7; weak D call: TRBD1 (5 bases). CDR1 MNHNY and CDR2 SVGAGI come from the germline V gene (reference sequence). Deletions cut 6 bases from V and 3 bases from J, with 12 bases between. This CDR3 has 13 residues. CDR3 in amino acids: CASSQGLGYEQYF. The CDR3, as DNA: TGTGCCAGCAGCCAGGGTCTGGGCTACGAGCAGTACTTC.

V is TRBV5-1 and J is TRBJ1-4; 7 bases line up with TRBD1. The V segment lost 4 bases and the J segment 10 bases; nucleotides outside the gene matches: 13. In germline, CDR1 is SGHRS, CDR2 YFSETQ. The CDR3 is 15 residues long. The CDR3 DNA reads TGCGCCAGCAGCCCTCAGGGGGTGGGGGCTGGAAAACTGTTTTTT. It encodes CASSPQGVGAGKLFF.

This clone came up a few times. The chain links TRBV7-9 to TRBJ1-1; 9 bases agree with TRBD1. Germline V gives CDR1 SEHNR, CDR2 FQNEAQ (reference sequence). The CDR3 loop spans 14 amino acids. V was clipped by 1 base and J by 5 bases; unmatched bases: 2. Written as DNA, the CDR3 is TGTGCCAGCAGCTTAGACAGGGGGCTTACTGAAGCTTTCTTT. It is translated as CASSLDRGLTEAFF.

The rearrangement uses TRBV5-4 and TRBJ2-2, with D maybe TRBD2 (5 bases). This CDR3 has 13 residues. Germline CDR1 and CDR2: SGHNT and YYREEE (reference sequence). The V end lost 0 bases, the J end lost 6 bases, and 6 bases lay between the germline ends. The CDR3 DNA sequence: TGTGCCAGCAGCTTGGAGCGGCCCGGGGAGCTGTTTTTT. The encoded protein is CASSLERPGELFF.

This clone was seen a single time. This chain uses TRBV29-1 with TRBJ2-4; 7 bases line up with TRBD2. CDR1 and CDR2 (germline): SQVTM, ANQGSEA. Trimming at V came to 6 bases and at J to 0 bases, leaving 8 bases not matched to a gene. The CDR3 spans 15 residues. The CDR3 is CSVTLGLQAKNIQYF. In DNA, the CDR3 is TGCAGCGTGACTCTGGGACTACAAGCCAAAAACATTCAGTACTTC.

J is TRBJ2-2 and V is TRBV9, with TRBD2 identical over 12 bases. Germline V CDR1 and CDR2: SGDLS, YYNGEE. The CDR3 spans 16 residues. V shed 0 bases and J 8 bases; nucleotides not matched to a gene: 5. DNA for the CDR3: TGTGCCAGCAGCGTAGGACTAGCGGGGGCAAGAGGGGAGCTGTTTTTT. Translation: CASSVGLAGARGELFF.

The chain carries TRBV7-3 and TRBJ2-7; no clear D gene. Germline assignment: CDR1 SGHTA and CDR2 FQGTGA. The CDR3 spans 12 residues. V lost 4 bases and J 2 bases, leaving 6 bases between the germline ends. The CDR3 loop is CASSSVPYEQYF. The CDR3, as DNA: TGTGCCAGCAGCTCCGTCCCCTACGAGCAGTACTTC.

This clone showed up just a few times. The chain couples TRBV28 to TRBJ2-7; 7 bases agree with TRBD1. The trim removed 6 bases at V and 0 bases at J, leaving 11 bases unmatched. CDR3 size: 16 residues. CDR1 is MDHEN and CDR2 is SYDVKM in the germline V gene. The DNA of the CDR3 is TGTGCCAGCAGCTATGTGTGGGACAGCTCCTCCTACGAGCAGTACTTC. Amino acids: CASSYVWDSSSYEQYF.

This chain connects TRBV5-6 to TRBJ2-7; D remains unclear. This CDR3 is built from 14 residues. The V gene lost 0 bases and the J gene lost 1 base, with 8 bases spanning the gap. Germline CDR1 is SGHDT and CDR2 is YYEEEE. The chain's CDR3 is CASSLASRSYEQYF. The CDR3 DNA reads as TGTGCCAGCAGCTTGGCCTCCAGGTCCTACGAGCAGTACTTC.

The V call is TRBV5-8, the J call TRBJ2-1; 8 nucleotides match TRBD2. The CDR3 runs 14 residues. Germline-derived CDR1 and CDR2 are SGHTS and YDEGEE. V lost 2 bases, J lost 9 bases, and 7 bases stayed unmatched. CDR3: CASSFRGLAGEQFF. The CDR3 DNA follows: TGTGCCAGCAGCTTTAGAGGACTAGCCGGTGAGCAGTTCTTC.

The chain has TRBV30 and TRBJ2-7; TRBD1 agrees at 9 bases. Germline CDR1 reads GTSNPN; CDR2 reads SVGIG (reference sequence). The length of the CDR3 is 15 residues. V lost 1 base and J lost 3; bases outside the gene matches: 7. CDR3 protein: CAWSAGDREFYEQYF. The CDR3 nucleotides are TGTGCCTGGAGTGCCGGGGACAGGGAGTTCTACGAGCAGTACTTC.

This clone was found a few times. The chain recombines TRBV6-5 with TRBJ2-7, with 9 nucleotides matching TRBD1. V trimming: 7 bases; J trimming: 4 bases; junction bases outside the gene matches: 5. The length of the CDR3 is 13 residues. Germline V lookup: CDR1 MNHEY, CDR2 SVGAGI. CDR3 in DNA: TGTGCCAGCAAGACGGGACAGGGTTACGAGCAGTACTTC. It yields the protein CASKTGQGYEQYF.

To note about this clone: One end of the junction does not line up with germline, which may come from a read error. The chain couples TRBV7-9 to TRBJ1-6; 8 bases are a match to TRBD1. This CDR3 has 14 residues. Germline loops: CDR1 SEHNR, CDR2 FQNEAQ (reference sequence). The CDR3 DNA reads TGTTCCAGCAGCTTAGCAGGGGGCAATTCACCCCTCCACTTT. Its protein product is CSSSLAGGNSPLHF.

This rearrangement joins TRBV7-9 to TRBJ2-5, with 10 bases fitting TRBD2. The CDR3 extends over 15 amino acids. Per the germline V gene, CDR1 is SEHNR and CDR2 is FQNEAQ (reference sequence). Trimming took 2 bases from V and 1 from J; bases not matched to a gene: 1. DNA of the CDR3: TGTGCCAGCAGCTTAAAGCGGGGGGGCCAAGAGACCCAGTACTTC. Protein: CASSLKRGGQETQYF.

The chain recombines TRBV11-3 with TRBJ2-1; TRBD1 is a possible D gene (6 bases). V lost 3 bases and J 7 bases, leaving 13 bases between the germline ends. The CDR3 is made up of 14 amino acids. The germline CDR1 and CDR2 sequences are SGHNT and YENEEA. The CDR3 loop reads CASSLRTGTNEQFF. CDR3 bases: TGTGCCAGCAGCTTGCGCACAGGGACAAATGAGCAGTTCTTC.

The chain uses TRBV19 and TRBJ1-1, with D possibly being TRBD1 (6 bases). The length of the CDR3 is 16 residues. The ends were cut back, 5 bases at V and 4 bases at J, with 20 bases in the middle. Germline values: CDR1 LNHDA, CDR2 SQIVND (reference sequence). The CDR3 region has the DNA TGTGCCAGTAGTTATCGTAGTGGGCAGGGGACCACTGAAGCTTTCTTT. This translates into CASSYRSGQGTTEAFF.

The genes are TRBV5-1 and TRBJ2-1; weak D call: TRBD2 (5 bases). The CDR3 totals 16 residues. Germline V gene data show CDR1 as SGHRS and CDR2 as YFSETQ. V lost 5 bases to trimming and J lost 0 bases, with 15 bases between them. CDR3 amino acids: CASRPGLVYSYNEQFF. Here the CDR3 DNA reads TGCGCCAGCAGACCTGGACTTGTCTACTCCTACAATGAGCAGTTCTTC.

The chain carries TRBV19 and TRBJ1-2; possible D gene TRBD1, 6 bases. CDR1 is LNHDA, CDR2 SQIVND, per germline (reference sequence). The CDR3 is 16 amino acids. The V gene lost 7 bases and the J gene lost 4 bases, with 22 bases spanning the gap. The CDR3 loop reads CASIGTYGWSIYGYTF. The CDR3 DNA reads TGTGCCAGTATAGGGACATACGGCTGGAGTATCTATGGCTACACCTTC. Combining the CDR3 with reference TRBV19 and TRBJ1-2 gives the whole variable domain DGGITQSPKYLFRKEGQNVTLSCEQNLNHDAMYWYRQDPGQGLRLIYYSQIVNDFQKGDIAEGYSVSREKKESFPLTVTSAQKNPTAFYLCASIGTYGWSIYGYTFGSGTRLTVV.